The clone carrying this T cell receptor (beta chain) was found many times. This entry belongs to a study of regulatory T cells in long-lasting Graves disease. This CDR3 has 14 residues. Germline assignment: CDR1 MNHEY and CDR2 SVGEGT. Trimming removed 6 bases from V and 2 bases from J, with 13 bases in between. Time point specified: newly diagnosed GD, antithyroid drugs for less than 3 months. From RNA extracted from PBMCs, the TCR library was made. The peripheral blood volume drawn was approximately 9 milliliters, and it was collected into EDTA tubes. Combining iRepertoire HTBI primers with Arm-PCR of CDR3 regions, the authors built TCR beta libraries. A single record per CDR3 protein comes from TCRdb applying MiXCR to the multiplex PCR reads. Of roughly 500,000 distinct CDR3 sequences in the sample, about 12% are singletons; the top ten hold 8% to 10%. These data also formed part of another study, on T cells in Graves' hyperthyroidism and ophthalmopathy. In that study: Diagnoses rested on clinical symptoms, serum thyroxine and TRAb, thyroid ultrasound and orbital computed tomography. HTBI primers were used for first-round RT-PCR of the TCR CDR3. Ophthalmopathy was distinguished from stable hyperthyroidism by 13 V-J signatures.

The chain carries TRBV6-2 or TRBV6-3 and TRBJ2-5; a weak D match, TRBD2 (6 bases). The sample consisted of peripheral blood mononuclear cells (PBMCs), taken at new diagnosis, from a patient treated with antithyroid drugs. This sequence originates from a young woman with Graves disease. The CDR3 bases are TGTGCCAGCAGCCCCCTAGCGACTCAAGAGACCCAGTACTTC. This translates into CASSPLATQETQYF.